The clone carrying this TCR beta chain was picked up many times. What it binds is unknown. The sample belongs to a study of T cells in Graves' hyperthyroidism and ophthalmopathy. Overall study context: The blood sample was taken at first diagnosis, before treatment began.

The CDR3 regions of TCR beta were amplified from RNA transcripts. The study used the HTBI primer set for a first-round RT-PCR of the TCR CDR3. TCRdb re-called the multiplex PCR reads with MiXCR, one entry per CDR3 protein. Seen here are around 560,000 distinct CDR3 sequences, roughly a sixth observed once, and the top ten hold approximately 18%. The PBMCs had their origin in approximately 10 ml of fresh peripheral blood. Trimming cost V 3 bases and J 3 bases, with 6 bases left between them. CDR3 size: 14 residues. Germline V gives CDR1 LGHDT, CDR2 YNNKEL (reference sequence). General study points: Onset of ophthalmopathy came a median 6.5 months after the model predicted it. Clonotypes that were expanded in thyroid above 0.001 mostly appeared in blood too.

The TCR originated in a woman aged 18-30 years with Graves' hyperthyroidism. Sequencing input: blood. This chain uses TRBV3-1 with TRBJ1-6; D is uncertain. The CDR3 reads CASSHQDYNSPLHF. Here the CDR3 DNA reads TGTGCCAGCAGCCACCAGGACTATAATTCACCCCTCCACTTT. The variable domain in full, completed from reference TRBV3-1 and TRBJ1-6, reads DTAVSQTPKYLVTQMGNDKSIKCEQNLGHDTMYWYKQDSKKFLKIMFSYNNKELIINETVPNRFSPKSPDKAHLNLHINSLELGDSAVYFCASSHQDYNSPLHFGNGTRLTVT.